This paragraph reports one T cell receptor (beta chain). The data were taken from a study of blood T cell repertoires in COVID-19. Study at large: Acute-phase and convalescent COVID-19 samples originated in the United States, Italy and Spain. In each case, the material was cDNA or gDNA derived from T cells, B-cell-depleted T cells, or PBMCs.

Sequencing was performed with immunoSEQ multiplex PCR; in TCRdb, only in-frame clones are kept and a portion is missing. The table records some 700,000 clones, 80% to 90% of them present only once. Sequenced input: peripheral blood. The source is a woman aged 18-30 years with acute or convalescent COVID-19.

CDR3 protein: CAWRPRGPYNSPLHF. CDR3 in DNA: TGTGCCTGGAGACCCAGGGGGCCCTATAATTCACCCCTCCACTTT. The chain employs TRBV30 and TRBJ1-6, with 8 bases aligning to TRBD1. Germline CDR1 reads GTSNPN; CDR2 reads SVGIG (reference sequence). The CDR3 has 15 amino acids. V shed 3 bases, J shed 2 bases, and the junction held 3 bases outside the gene matches.